This TCR beta chain was identified in a study of low-dose radiotherapy and immunotherapy resistance in tumors. The overall study: Members of Cohort 2 were treated with 1 Gy per fraction every two weeks; their total was 13 Gy over 26 weeks. Patients took aspirin 300 mg by mouth once daily. This continued for four cycles, starting on cycle 1 day 1.

Germline loops: CDR1 MNHGY, CDR2 SAAAGT. This CDR3 is 14 amino acids long. Trimming left V 7 bases short and J 1 base short, with 14 bases between. Donors were treated with nivolumab, ipilimumab, aspirin, and low-dose cyclophosphamide and radiotherapy. Eligible patients bore advanced solid tumors devoid of tumor-infiltrating lymphocytes. TRAV- and TRBV-specific primers, spanning alpha and beta chains, primed first-strand cDNA. It was with a constant-region primer and a V-primer adapter that TCRs were amplified over around 20 PCR cycles. TCRdb reprocessed the reads via MiXCR and lists one record per CDR3 protein. This sample yields about 5,600 distinct CDR3 sequences, of which 82% are seen a single time; about 6% belongs to the top ten.

This sequence originates from a human donor with advanced metastatic prostate, ovarian, gallbladder or colorectal cancer (not recorded which). This table probably holds off-target reads from a library built for another chain. This chain uses TRBV6-8 with TRBJ2-7; no firm D call. CDR3 sequence reads: CASNQPAGSYEQYF. The CDR3 region has the DNA TGTGCCAGCAACCAACCGGCCGGATCCTACGAGCAGTACTTC.